Given below is one T cell receptor beta chain in context. Antigen: not known. This entry belongs to a study of cytomegalovirus exposure and HLA in healthy donors. Study observations and caveats: A list of about 160 TCR beta chains associated with cytomegalovirus was given. Reportedly, cytomegalovirus status was diagnosed with high sensitivity and specificity. The study found most TCR sequences rare, yet found some public TCRs in many donors.

The table came from immunoSEQ multiplex PCR; TCRdb's copy has only in-frame clones and leaves some out. The sample records some 320,000 clones, about 85% being singletons. The V end lost 5 bases, the J end lost 4 bases, and 12 bases lay between the germline ends. This CDR3 is built from 13 residues. Germline values: CDR1 MDHEN, CDR2 SYDVKM. The genes are TRBV28 and TRBJ2-7; D might be TRBD1 (6 bases). Sequencing was performed on PBMCs. The source is a woman aged 25 to 45 in good health and CMV-seropositive. CDR3 DNA sequence: TGTGCCAGCAGTCTAACAGGGATTTACGAGCAGTACTTC. Translated: CASSLTGIYEQYF.